The 20 T cell receptor beta chains below were found in one sample sequenced in a study of blood T cells in healthy people across ages. Through a sample-barcoded 5' primer and a J-beta primer mix, a second PCR was run for about 6 to 11 cycles. Via MiXCR, TCRdb re-called the 5' RACE reads, giving one row per CDR3 protein. The sample records roughly 1,500,000 distinct CDR3 sequences, around 35% being singletons. What was sequenced was blood. These receptors were obtained from a woman aged 25 to 39 in good health.

This chain connects TRBV7-3 to TRBJ2-1, with 14 bases aligning to TRBD2. CDR3 length equals 17 residues. J gave up 7 bases and V 3 bases, and 8 bases lay outside the gene matches. Germline CDR1 SGHTA, CDR2 FQGTGA. The CDR3 coding sequence is TGTGCCAGCAGCTTTCCTACGACTAGCGGGGGGGCTAATGAGCAGTTCTTC. Amino acids: CASSFPTTSGGANEQFF.

The chain employs TRBV28 and TRBJ2-3; D not certain. The CDR3 contains 16 residues. Germline values: CDR1 MDHEN, CDR2 SYDVKM. Trimming took off 7 bases at V and 4 bases at J, with 21 bases between the two ends. The CDR3 here is CASKSLGETLPDTQYF. The DNA for the CDR3 is TGTGCCAGCAAATCTTTAGGCGAGACTCTTCCAGATACGCAGTATTTT.

This clonotype has just a few counts. The rearrangement links TRBV30 to TRBJ1-1; D uncertain. Trimming took off 3 bases at V and 3 bases at J, with 11 bases between the two ends. This CDR3 has 13 amino acids. CDR1 and CDR2 from the germline V gene are GTSNPN and SVGIG (reference sequence). The CDR3 sequence: CAWRGSRDTEAFF. CDR3 nucleotide sequence: TGTGCCTGGAGGGGATCTAGGGACACTGAAGCTTTCTTT.

This chain links TRBV6-5 with TRBJ1-2, with TRBD1 identical over 7 bases. CDR1 and CDR2 (germline): MNHEY, SVGAGI. This CDR3 has 16 residues. Trimming removed 0 bases from V and 7 bases from J; junction bases left unmatched: 11. This CDR3 is CASSYSLTGDLGGYTF. The CDR3 nucleotides are TGTGCCAGCAGTTACTCGCTAACAGGGGATCTCGGTGGCTACACCTTC.

This clonotype was seen more than once but under ten times. The CDR3 nucleotides are TGTGCCGACCAGGAGGACAGGGAGGACGAGCAGTACTTC. It translates to CADQEDREDEQYF. J is TRBJ2-7 and V is TRBV21-1; no check of the table's D call, TRBD1, against the DNA was made. TRBV21-1 is described as a pseudogene. CDR3 size: 13 residues.

The chain combines TRBV15 with TRBJ2-5, with D perhaps matching TRBD2 (5 bases). The J call may be wrong; the DNA end is better matched by TRBJ2-7. Germline CDR1 and CDR2: LNHNV and YYDKDF (reference sequence). The CDR3 runs 15 residues. The CDR3 nucleotides read TGTGCCACCAGCAGAGAGGGAGTCAGTTCCTACGAGCAGTACTTC. Protein: CATSREGVSSYEQYF.

As to this clonotype: The CDR3 end shows no conserved phenylalanine or tryptophan, and so a read error is likely. The V gene is TRBV20-1, the J gene TRBJ2-1; 11 nucleotides align to TRBD2. V trimming: 0 bases; J trimming: 5 bases; junction bases outside the gene matches: 9. From germline, CDR1 is DFQATT and CDR2 SNEGSKA (reference sequence). CDR3 size: 17 residues. CDR3 amino acids: CSARELSTSGIHNEQFV. Here the CDR3 DNA reads TGCAGTGCTAGAGAGCTTTCGACTAGCGGGATTCACAATGAGCAGTTCGTC.

This clonotype was counted only a few times. V is TRBV20-1 and J is TRBJ1-2; no definite D call. The length of the CDR3 is 12 residues. CDR1 and CDR2 (germline): DFQATT, SNEGSKA (reference sequence). V lost 3 bases and J 3 bases, leaving 8 bases between the germline ends. The CDR3 reads CSASSVYYGYTF. Here the CDR3 DNA reads TGCAGTGCTAGCTCGGTATACTATGGCTACACCTTC.

V usage is TRBV7-2 and J usage is TRBJ1-3; D call uncertain. The CDR3 loop spans 15 amino acids. CDR1 is SGHTA and CDR2 is FQGNSA in the germline V gene. With 5 bases removed from V and 0 bases from J, the gap between germline ends came to 11 bases. The CDR3 bases are TGTGCCAGCAGCCCCAGTTATCACTCTGGAAACACCATATATTTT. It yields the protein CASSPSYHSGNTIYF.

This clonotype was counted a few times. In nucleotides, the CDR3 is TGCGCCAGCAGCCAGGAAAACTACGACGACAGGGGGATTCAGCCCCAGCATTTT. This translates into CASSQENYDDRGIQPQHF. This chain links TRBV4-1 with TRBJ1-5; 9 nucleotides align to TRBD1. This CDR3 has 18 amino acids. Per the germline V gene, CDR1 is MGHRA and CDR2 is YSYEKL. V shed 3 bases, J shed 6 bases, and the junction held 15 bases outside the gene matches.

This clonotype came up a few times. V gene TRBV9 combines with J gene TRBJ2-6; D is possibly TRBD1 (6 bases). Germline V gives CDR1 SGDLS, CDR2 YYNGEE. CDR3 length equals 16 residues. The V and J ends lost 7 bases and 4 bases respectively, with 18 bases between them. CDR3 DNA sequence: TGTGCCAGCGGCCCCCATGGGGGCTCCGGGGCCAACGTCCTGACTTTC. This gives the protein CASGPHGGSGANVLTF.

This chain connects TRBV2 to TRBJ2-3, with no clear D. Deletions cut 6 bases from V and 1 base from J, with 8 bases between. The CDR3 contains 13 residues. Germline CDR1 is SNHLY and CDR2 is FYNNEI. The CDR3: CASSVTRTDTQYF. CDR3 nucleotide sequence: TGTGCCAGCAGCGTTACCCGCACAGATACGCAGTATTTT.

The chain employs TRBV3-1 and TRBJ2-1; 10 nucleotides agree with TRBD2. CDR1 is LGHDT and CDR2 is YNNKEL in the germline V gene (reference sequence). There are 14 residues in the CDR3. Trimming cost V 9 bases and J 10 bases; bases outside gene matches: 12. The CDR3 is CASQERGGHPEQFF. The DNA of the CDR3 is TGTGCCAGTCAGGAGCGGGGGGGCCACCCCGAGCAGTTCTTC.

This clonotype was seen a few times. V gene TRBV20-1 combines with J gene TRBJ2-5; either TRBD1 or TRBD2 may supply D (6 bases each). The germline V gene encodes CDR1 DFQATT and CDR2 SNEGSKA (reference sequence). The CDR3 loop spans 15 amino acids. The V and J ends lost 3 bases and 5 bases respectively, with 19 bases between them. The CDR3 DNA follows: TGCAGTGCTAGTTTAAGGGGGGCTAGACGGGAGACCCAGTACTTC. Amino acid sequence: CSASLRGARRETQYF.

To note about this clonotype: At one of its ends the junction is not consistent with the germline gene, which may arise from a read error. The chain carries TRBV5-6 and TRBJ2-1; no reliable D call. Germline-derived CDR1 and CDR2 are SGHDT and YYEEEE. The CDR3 is 12 residues long. CDR3 sequence (DNA): TGTGCCTGCAGCTTCTTCTACAATGAGCAGTTCTTC. Protein product: CACSFFYNEQFF. Full variable domain (missing parts from reference TRBV5-6 and TRBJ2-1): DAGVTQSPTHLIKTRGQQVTLRCSPKSGHDTVSWYQQALGQGPQFIFQYYEEEERQRGNFPDRFSGHQFPNYSSELNVNALLLGDSALYLCACSFFYNEQFFGPGTRLTVL.

The chain uses TRBV7-2 and TRBJ2-4, with TRBD2 matching 7 bases. The end of the DNA fits TRBJ2-7 better, so the J call may be wrong. The CDR3 sequence is 15 residues long. Germline values: CDR1 SGHTA, CDR2 FQGNSA. The CDR3 sequence is CASSLEAGVKREQYF. The CDR3 coding sequence is TGTGCCAGCAGCTTAGAGGCGGGAGTTAAACGCGAGCAGTACTTC.

This clonotype was observed many times. The chain carries TRBV27 and TRBJ2-1; 8 bases map to TRBD2. The trim removed 5 bases at V and 4 bases at J, leaving 4 bases unmatched. CDR3 size: 14 residues. The V gene's germline CDR1 is MNHEY and CDR2 SMNVEV (reference sequence). CDR3 protein: CASSSGRVYNEQFF. CDR3 coding DNA: TGTGCCAGCAGTAGCGGGAGAGTATACAATGAGCAGTTCTTC.

V and J are TRBV20-1 and TRBJ2-1; 8 positions match TRBD2. The CDR3 is 14 amino acids. Trimming took 3 bases from V and 4 from J; bases not matched to a gene: 5. CDR1 and CDR2 (germline): DFQATT, SNEGSKA (reference sequence). CDR3 DNA: TGCAGTGCTAGCATAGCGGGAAGTTACAATGAGCAGTTCTTC. Its translation: CSASIAGSYNEQFF.

This clonotype has at least ten counts. The rearrangement joins TRBV20-1 to TRBJ2-7, with 12 nucleotides matching TRBD1. The V and J ends lost 5 bases and 4 bases, in that order; junction bases with no gene match: 9. This CDR3 comprises 15 residues. CDR1 is DFQATT, CDR2 SNEGSKA, per germline (reference sequence). The CDR3: CSAGGDRGPGYEQYF. The CDR3, as DNA: TGCAGTGCTGGCGGGGACAGGGGGCCGGGGTACGAGCAGTACTTC.

This clonotype was recorded a few times. The chain carries TRBV5-1 and TRBJ1-2; the D gene is possibly TRBD1 (5 bases). This CDR3 is built from 15 residues. The V end was cut by 2 bases, the J end by 4 bases, with 15 bases between. Germline CDR1 is SGHRS and CDR2 is YFSETQ. The DNA of the CDR3 is TGCGCCAGCAGCTTAGGGACCGATACCTTCTATGGCTACACCTTC. It encodes CASSLGTDTFYGYTF.